This is a list of T cell receptor beta chains from one sample in a study of T-cell memory formation after mild COVID-19. Via MiXCR, TCRdb re-called the 5' RACE reads, giving one row per CDR3 protein. The sample includes 200,000 to 250,000 distinct CDR3 sequences, over 9.5% of them seen just once. The material sequenced was PBMCs or a T cell subset sorted from them (not recorded which). The receptors derive from a man between 18 and 35 years old who had mild COVID-19 (a few samples of this study predate the infection). Cell type and time point are not known. Both conserved end residues are trimmed from each CDR3. A D gene is named only where the DNA matches it firmly. Only some rows state a clone size, as once, few, many or a class for expanded clones.

V: TRBV7-2
J: TRBJ2-1
D: TRBD2
length: 13
size: NA
CDR3: ASSLSGGDWNEQF

V: TRBV20-1
J: TRBJ2-5
D: NA
length: 12
size: NA
CDR3: SASRAQGVETQY

V: TRBV20-1
J: TRBJ1-4
D: NA
length: 12
size: NA
CDR3: SARDRIGSEKLF

V: TRBV7-2
J: TRBJ2-5
D: TRBD1
length: 12
size: NA
CDR3: ASSIGTGVKTQY

V: TRBV5-1
J: TRBJ1-2
D: NA
length: 11
size: few
CDR3: ASSLNDNYGYT

V: TRBV4-3
J: TRBJ1-1
D: NA
length: 12
size: few
CDR3: ASSHHERNTEAF

V: TRBV24-1
J: TRBJ1-1
D: NA
length: 13
size: few
CDR3: ATSDIVLRNTEAF

V: TRBV27
J: TRBJ1-6
D: NA
length: 13
size: few
CDR3: ASRIQGSYNSPLH

V: TRBV5-4
J: TRBJ2-5
D: NA
length: 13
size: NA
CDR3: ASSWGGGLQETQY

V: TRBV20-1
J: TRBJ2-3
D: TRBD2
length: 13
size: few
CDR3: SAPNPSGGAATQY

V: TRBV7-2
J: TRBJ2-2
D: TRBD2
length: 14
size: few
CDR3: ASSLRRAGGTGELF

V: TRBV7-2
J: TRBJ2-6
D: NA
length: 15
size: few
CDR3: ASRWRGIDPGANVLT

V: TRBV7-2
J: TRBJ2-3
D: TRBD2
length: 13
size: many
CDR3: ASSPPGLARGTQY

V: TRBV9
J: TRBJ1-1
D: NA
length: 13
size: few
CDR3: ASSVAGSRDTEAF

V: TRBV10-2
J: TRBJ2-6
D: NA
length: 11
size: few
CDR3: ASARDGANVLT

V: TRBV5-6
J: TRBJ2-3
D: NA
length: 12
size: NA
CDR3: ASSGDIRGDTQY

V: TRBV20-1
J: TRBJ1-2
D: NA
length: 10
size: NA
CDR3: SASSTHNFYT

V: TRBV7-2
J: TRBJ1-1
D: NA
length: 12
size: few
CDR3: ASSLVGGETEAF

V: TRBV5-1
J: TRBJ2-7
D: NA
length: 12
size: few
CDR3: ASSLSDRTYEQY

V: TRBV6-2/TRBV6-3
J: TRBJ2-5
D: TRBD2
length: 16
size: few
CDR3: ASSYSIPSGEYQETQY

V: TRBV6-2/TRBV6-3
J: TRBJ2-1
D: TRBD2
length: 13
size: few
CDR3: ASSHSLADEYEQF

V: TRBV5-1
J: TRBJ2-7
D: TRBD1
length: 13
size: few
CDR3: ASSLVGRGHYEQY

V: TRBV7-2
J: TRBJ2-3
D: NA
length: 10
size: NA
CDR3: ASSPVSEGQY

V: TRBV3-1
J: TRBJ2-1
D: TRBD2
length: 14
size: NA
CDR3: ASSQDLRGGAREQF

V: TRBV5-1
J: TRBJ2-1
D: NA
length: 14
size: NA
CDR3: ASSLAIPSSYNEQF

V: TRBV28
J: TRBJ2-6
D: NA
length: 13
size: NA
CDR3: ASNGQSSGANVLT

V: TRBV12-3/TRBV12-4
J: TRBJ1-1
D: NA
length: 12
size: few
CDR3: ASSRVGRPTEAF

V: TRBV19
J: TRBJ1-5
D: NA
length: 11
size: NA
CDR3: ASRRQADQPQH

V: TRBV4-1
J: TRBJ2-2
D: NA
length: 12
size: few
CDR3: ASSRQSATGELF